This T cell receptor (beta chain) was sequenced in a study of blood T cell repertoires in COVID-19. Deletions cut 4 bases from V and 1 base from J, with 9 bases between. The length of the CDR3 is 15 residues. Germline V CDR1 and CDR2: SGHKS, YYEKEE (reference sequence). Data came from immunoSEQ multiplex PCR; TCRdb stores just in-frame clones and leaves some out. Of hundreds of thousands of clones in the sample, more than 80% are singletons; the top ten hold more than 0.95%. The chain is built from TRBV5-5 and TRBJ2-6; TRBD1 might be the D (5 bases). The TCR comes from a man aged 30-40 years who had recovered from COVID-19. Material: PBMCs or T cells enriched from blood (not recorded which). The CDR3 reads CASSARDSGANVLTF. For the CDR3, the DNA is TGTGCCAGCAGCGCCAGGGATTCTGGGGCCAACGTCCTGACTTTC.